This TCR beta chain was found in a study of glioma-infiltrating T cells after dendritic cell vaccination. About the study: Samples are from glioblastoma patients in Phase I and II dendritic cell vaccine trials.

The V gene end was trimmed by 5 bases and the J gene end by 4 bases; junction bases not matched to a gene: 3. CDR3 size: 14 residues. In germline, CDR1 is LGHNA, CDR2 YSLEER. The primer mix had 60 V beta and 13 J beta primers. Profiled with immunoSEQ multiplex PCR; TCRdb holds only in-frame clones, not every one. The sample lists roughly 100,000 clones, roughly 79% occurring once. Here the sequenced sample was blood, taken before dendritic cell vaccination. This chain links TRBV4-3 with TRBJ2-1, with 9 bases fitting TRBD1. The sequence came from a human donor with glioblastoma. The CDR3 nucleotides read TGCGCCAGCAGCTCGGGACAGGGTTACAATGAGCAGTTCTTC. Translation: CASSSGQGYNEQFF.